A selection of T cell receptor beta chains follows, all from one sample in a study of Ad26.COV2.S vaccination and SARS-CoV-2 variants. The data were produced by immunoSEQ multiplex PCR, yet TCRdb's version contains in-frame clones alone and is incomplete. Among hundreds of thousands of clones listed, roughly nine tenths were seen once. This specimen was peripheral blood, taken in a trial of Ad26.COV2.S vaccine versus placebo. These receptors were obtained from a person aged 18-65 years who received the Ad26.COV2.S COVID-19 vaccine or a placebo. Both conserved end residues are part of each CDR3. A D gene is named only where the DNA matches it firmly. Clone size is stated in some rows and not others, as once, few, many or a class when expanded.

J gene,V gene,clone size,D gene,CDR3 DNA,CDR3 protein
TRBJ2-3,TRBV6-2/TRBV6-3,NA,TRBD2,TGTGCCAGCAGCTCCGGGACTAGTCTTGATACGCAGTATTTT,CASSSGTSLDTQYF
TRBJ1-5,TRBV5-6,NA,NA,TGTGCCAGCAGCTCCCTCGGGGGTAGCAATCAGCCCCAGCATTTT,CASSSLGGSNQPQHF
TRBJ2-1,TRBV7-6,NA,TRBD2,TGTGCCAGCACCCAGGAAGCGGGAGGGCCCCGGGGAAATGAGCAGTTCTTC,CASTQEAGGPRGNEQFF
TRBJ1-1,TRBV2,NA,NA,TGTGCCAGCAGTGCCCGACAGTGGGACACTGAAGCTTTCTTT,CASSARQWDTEAFF
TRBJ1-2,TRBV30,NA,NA,TGTGCCTGGAGGGGAGGGGGTTACTATGGCTACACCTTC,CAWRGGGYYGYTF
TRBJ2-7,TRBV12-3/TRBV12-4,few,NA,TGTGCCAGCAGCAACCATTTGAACTACGAGCAGTACTTC,CASSNHLNYEQYF
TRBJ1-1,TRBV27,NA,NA,TGTGCCAGCAGTTTATCATCTGACAGTGGGAACACTGAAGCTTTCTTT,CASSLSSDSGNTEAFF
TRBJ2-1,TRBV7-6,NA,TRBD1,TGTGCCAGCAGCTTAGACGCAGGGGGTCCCTACAATGAGCAGTTCTTC,CASSLDAGGPYNEQFF
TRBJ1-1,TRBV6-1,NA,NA,TGTGCCAGCAGTGAAGCGCTAACTGGCACTGAAGCTTTCTTT,CASSEALTGTEAFF
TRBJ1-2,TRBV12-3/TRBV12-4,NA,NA,TGTGCCAGCTCGTCGTCCGGCAACTATGGCTACACCTTC,CASSSSGNYGYTF
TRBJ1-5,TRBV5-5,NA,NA,TGTGCCAGCAGCTTCGGGGGGAATCAGCCCCAGCATTTT,CASSFGGNQPQHF
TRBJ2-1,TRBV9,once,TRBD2,TGTGCCAGCAGCGTAGGGGAGGGGCCGCCGGGGAATGAGCAGTTCTTC,CASSVGEGPPGNEQFF
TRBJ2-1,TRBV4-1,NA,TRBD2,TGCGCCAGCAGCCAGCTAGCGGGGGGGGGTACGAATGAGCAGTTCTTC,CASSQLAGGGTNEQFF
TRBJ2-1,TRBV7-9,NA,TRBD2,TGTGCCAGCAGCACGGGACTAGCGGGAGTTCTCGATGAGCAGTTCTTC,CASSTGLAGVLDEQFF
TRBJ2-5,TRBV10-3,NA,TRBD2,TGTGCCATCAGTGATGGGCTAGCGGGGACGGAGACCCAGTACTTC,CAISDGLAGTETQYF
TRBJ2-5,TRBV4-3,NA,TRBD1,TGCGCCAGCAGCCAAGTCGGGACAGGTTATAGGGAGACCCAGTACTTC,CASSQVGTGYRETQYF
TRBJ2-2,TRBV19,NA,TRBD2,TGTGCCAGTAGGGTGTGGGAGGGAAACGGGGAGCTGTTTTTT,CASRVWEGNGELFF
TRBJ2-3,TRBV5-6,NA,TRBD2,TGTGCCAGCAGAGCGGGGAGGGTTGCCGCTACTACGCAGTATTTT,CASRAGRVAATTQYF
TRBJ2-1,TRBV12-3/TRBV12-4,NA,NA,TGTGCCAGCAGTCCCACTAACAATGAGCAGTTCTTC,CASSPTNNEQFF
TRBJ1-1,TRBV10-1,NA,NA,TGCGCCAGCAGTGGAGCCTCCGGAGCTTTCTTT,CASSGASGAFF
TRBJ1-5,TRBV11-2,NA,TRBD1,TGTGCCAGCAGCAAACAGGGGGCGAATCAGCCCCAGCATTTT,CASSKQGANQPQHF
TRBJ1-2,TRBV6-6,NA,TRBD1,TGTGCCAGCAGTTACTCGGTGGGACAGGGGCCTGGCTACACCTTC,CASSYSVGQGPGYTF
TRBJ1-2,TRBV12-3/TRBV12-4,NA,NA,TGTGCCAGCAGTTCCGGGGGGGGCTATGGCTACACCTTC,CASSSGGGYGYTF
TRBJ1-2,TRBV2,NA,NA,TGTGCCAGCAGTGAAGAGTCCGCAGGGTTGAACTATGGCTACACCTTC,CASSEESAGLNYGYTF
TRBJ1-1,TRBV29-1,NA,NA,TGCAGCGTTCAAGGACACCTTGAAGCTTTCTTT,CSVQGHLEAFF
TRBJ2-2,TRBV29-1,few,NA,TGCAGCGTCGCCCGACTTGAGAACACCGGGGAGCTGTTTTTT,CSVARLENTGELFF
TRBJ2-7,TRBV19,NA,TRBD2,TGTGCCAGTAGTACCAGGGCTAGCGGGAGAGACTACGAGCAGTACTTC,CASSTRASGRDYEQYF
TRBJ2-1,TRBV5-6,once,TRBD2,TGTGCCAGCAGTTGGACTAGCACCAATGAGCAGTTCTTC,CASSWTSTNEQFF
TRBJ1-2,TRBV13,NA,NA,TGTGCCAGCAGCCCGACCGGGACGGGTTGGAGTGCTAACTATGGCTACACCTTC,CASSPTGTGWSANYGYTF
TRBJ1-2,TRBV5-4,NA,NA,TGTGCCAGGGGCAAGGGTTGGTCCTTC,CARGKGWSF
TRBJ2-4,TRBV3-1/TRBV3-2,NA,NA,TGTGCCAGCAGCCAATCCGGGACGGGGAAAAACATTCAGTACTTC,CASSQSGTGKNIQYF
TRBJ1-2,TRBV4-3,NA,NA,TGCGCCAGCAGCCGGGGAAGGGCCCTTAGTGATGGCTACACCTTC,CASSRGRALSDGYTF
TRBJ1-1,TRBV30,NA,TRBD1,TGTGCCTGGAGACAGGGGACTGAAGCTTTCTTT,CAWRQGTEAFF
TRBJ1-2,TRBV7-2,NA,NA,TGTGCCAGCAGCTTTGATCAGATGTCTATGCGCTACACCTTC,CASSFDQMSMRYTF
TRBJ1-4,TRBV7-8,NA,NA,TGTGCCAGCAGCTTAGGTGGGGTCTTGTTTACTGAAAAACTGTTTTTT,CASSLGGVLFTEKLFF